Presented here are 10 T cell receptor beta chains from one specimen sequenced in a study of blood T cell repertoires in COVID-19. Here immunoSEQ multiplex PCR was the method, and the copy in TCRdb shows in-frame clones only, minus some. The table has approximately 210,000 clones, 80% to 85% seen once. The sequencing sample was made of peripheral blood. These receptors originate from a human donor in a cohort sampled during active COVID-19.

The sample holds many counts of this clone. V and J are TRBV27 and TRBJ2-5, with TRBD1 as a possible D gene (6 bases). The CDR3 is 16 amino acids. Germline V gene lookup returns CDR1 MNHEY and CDR2 SMNVEV (reference sequence). V was pared by 4 bases and J by 2 bases, with 17 bases between. In DNA form, the CDR3 reads TGTGCCAGCAGTTCTAATCAGGGGAGAGAGCAAGAGACCCAGTACTTC. Translating gives CASSSNQGREQETQYF.

The chain is built from TRBV28 and TRBJ2-7, with 7 bases identical to TRBD1. This CDR3 has 15 amino acids. Germline V gene sequence: CDR1 MDHEN, CDR2 SYDVKM. V shed 3 bases and J 0 bases; nucleotides not matched to a gene: 5. CDR3 sequence (DNA): TGTGCCAGCAGTTTGGGGACAGAGAGCTCCTACGAGCAGTACTTC. Protein: CASSLGTESSYEQYF.

The chain links TRBV5-6 to TRBJ1-3; 10 bases line up with TRBD1. The CDR3 loop spans 16 amino acids. V gave up 1 base and J gave up 2 bases; unmatched junction bases: 3. CDR1 SGHDT and CDR2 YYEEEE come from the germline V gene. The DNA of the CDR3 is TGTGCCAGCAGCTTGCCCGGGACAGGGGCTGGAAACACCATATATTTT. Translated, it gives CASSLPGTGAGNTIYF.

The chain links TRBV30 to TRBJ2-7; no clear D gene. The V gene lost 1 base and the J gene lost 2 bases, with 6 bases spanning the gap. CDR1 is GTSNPN, CDR2 SVGIG, per germline (reference sequence). The CDR3 has 12 amino acids. CDR3: CAWSATTYEQYF. The DNA for the CDR3 is TGTGCCTGGAGTGCGACAACCTACGAGCAGTACTTC.

This chain connects TRBV5-8 to TRBJ2-7; 9 bases line up with TRBD1. CDR1 is SGHTS, CDR2 YDEGEE, per germline. The CDR3 sequence is 14 residues long. V trimming: 4 bases; J trimming: 3 bases; junction bases outside the gene matches: 5. CDR3 DNA sequence: TGTGCCAGCAGCCCCCAGACAGGGGGCTACGAGCAGTACTTC. Its translation is CASSPQTGGYEQYF.

The rearrangement uses TRBV7-2 and TRBJ2-7, with 7 bases that match TRBD2. V was clipped by 1 base and J by 6 bases; unmatched bases: 15. Germline-derived CDR1 and CDR2 are SGHTA and FQGNSA. The CDR3 is 17 amino acids. For the CDR3, the DNA is TGTGCCAGCAGCTTAGGTCTGACTAGCTCTAACTTGGCCGAGCAGTACTTC. It codes for CASSLGLTSSNLAEQYF.

This clone was detected once. The chain uses TRBV5-4 and TRBJ2-3; 11 bases are a match to TRBD2. The germline CDR1 and CDR2 sequences are SGHNT and YYREEE (reference sequence). There are 17 residues in the CDR3. Germline trimming cut 1 base from V and 3 bases from J; bases unmatched to any gene: 7. The CDR3 region has the DNA TGTGCCAGCAGCTTGAATTTAGCGGGAGGGCGGACAGATACGCAGTATTTT. As protein: CASSLNLAGGRTDTQYF. The entire variable domain, with the rest obtained from reference TRBV5-4 and TRBJ2-3, is as follows: ETGVTQSPTHLIKTRGQQVTLRCSSQSGHNTVSWYQQALGQGPQFIFQYYREEENGRGNFPPRFSGLQFPNYSSELNVNALELDDSALYLCASSLNLAGGRTDTQYFGPGTRLTVL.

The genes are TRBV27 and TRBJ2-7; 9 bases are a match to TRBD1. Trimming cost V 5 bases and J 3 bases; bases outside gene matches: 8. The V gene's germline CDR1 is MNHEY and CDR2 SMNVEV (reference sequence). This CDR3 spans 15 amino acids. CDR3 nucleotide sequence: TGTGCCAGCAGTCGCTGGACAGGGGAGTTCTACGAGCAGTACTTC. Amino acid sequence: CASSRWTGEFYEQYF.

V and J are TRBV6-2 or TRBV6-3 and TRBJ2-7; 9 bases agree with TRBD2. Germline CDR1 MNHEY, CDR2 SVGEGT. The CDR3 covers 16 residues. V lost 6 bases and J lost 5; bases outside the gene matches: 14. Here the CDR3 reads CASSPAPGLAGHEQYF. In DNA form, the CDR3 reads TGTGCCAGCAGCCCCGCCCCGGGACTAGCTGGCCACGAGCAGTACTTC.

This chain links TRBV6-2 or TRBV6-3 with TRBJ2-7; 15 nucleotides line up with TRBD2. The V and J ends lost 6 bases and 5 bases, in that order; junction bases with no gene match: 11. CDR3 length equals 17 residues. From germline, CDR1 is MNHEY and CDR2 SVGEGT. The CDR3 region has the DNA TGTGCCAGCAGACCTGGGGGACTAGCGGGAGGAGGCCACGAGCAGTACTTC. This gives the protein CASRPGGLAGGGHEQYF.